The sequence of this T cell receptor beta chain was determined in a study of control samples from healthy donors and cancer patients. The method was immunoSEQ multiplex PCR; TCRdb's version includes in-frame clones alone and lacks a portion of them. Of around 42,000 clones in the sample, around 94% were seen once. Specimen: blood. The TCR originated in a man in his fifties or sixties in good health.

The CDR3 is CASSLTGGSHEQYF. The CDR3 region has the DNA TGTGCCAGCTCACTCACCGGGGGGTCGCACGAGCAGTACTTC. This sequence joins TRBV18 and TRBJ2-7, with 7 bases that match TRBD2. J lost 5 bases, V lost 4 bases, and 8 bases had no gene match. Germline V CDR1 and CDR2: KGHSH, LQKENI. CDR3 length equals 14 residues. The complete variable domain, with remaining parts taken from reference TRBV18 and TRBJ2-7, reads NAGVMQNPRHLVRRRGQEARLRCSPMKGHSHVYWYRQLPEEGLKFMVYLQKENIIDESGMPKERFSAEFPKEGPSILRIQQVVRGDSAAYFCASSLTGGSHEQYFGPGTRLTVT.